One sample yielded the 4 T cell receptor beta chains listed below, sequenced in a study of blood T cell repertoires in COVID-19. Clones were sequenced by immunoSEQ multiplex PCR, and TCRdb holds only the in-frame ones, with some missing. The sample lists over 200,000 clones; about 87% were seen once. The sequenced sample was PBMCs or T cells enriched from blood (not recorded which). These TCRs come from a woman aged 25 to 45 who had been exposed to COVID-19.

The chain couples TRBV27 to TRBJ2-2; D is possibly TRBD1 (5 bases). The V and J ends lost 2 bases and 4 bases respectively, with 11 bases between them. CDR1 is MNHEY, CDR2 SMNVEV, per germline (reference sequence). CDR3 length equals 15 residues. DNA of the CDR3: TGTGCCAGCAGTTTAAGGGGTTTGGCCACCGGGGAGCTGTTTTTT. Protein: CASSLRGLATGELFF.

This chain uses TRBV28 with TRBJ1-6, with 8 bases fitting TRBD1. J lost 9 bases, V lost 4 bases, and 8 bases had no gene match. This CDR3 comprises 15 residues. Germline CDR1 MDHEN, CDR2 SYDVKM. The DNA of the CDR3 is TGTGCCAGCAGTTCCGCTACAGGGGGAGGTTCACCCCTCCACTTT. It is translated as CASSSATGGGSPLHF.

Here the CDR3 DNA reads TGTGCCAGCAGCTGGGGACAGCCTAAATTTAACTATGGCTACACCTTC. Translating it yields CASSWGQPKFNYGYTF. The chain joins TRBV5-6 to TRBJ1-2; 7 bases map to TRBD1. Trimming at V came to 3 bases and at J to 1 base, leaving 9 bases not matched to a gene. The CDR3 spans 16 residues. Germline V gene sequence: CDR1 SGHDT, CDR2 YYEEEE.

This clone was counted a few times. The chain combines TRBV7-9 with TRBJ2-2, with D possibly TRBD1 on 6 matching bases. Trimming pared 8 bases from V and 5 bases from J, leaving 18 bases between. Germline CDR1 reads SEHNR; CDR2 reads FQNEAQ (reference sequence). CDR3 length: 15 amino acids. The CDR3, as DNA: TGTGCCAGCCCCTGGGGCAGCCAGGGGACCGGGGAGCTGTTTTTT. It translates to CASPWGSQGTGELFF.